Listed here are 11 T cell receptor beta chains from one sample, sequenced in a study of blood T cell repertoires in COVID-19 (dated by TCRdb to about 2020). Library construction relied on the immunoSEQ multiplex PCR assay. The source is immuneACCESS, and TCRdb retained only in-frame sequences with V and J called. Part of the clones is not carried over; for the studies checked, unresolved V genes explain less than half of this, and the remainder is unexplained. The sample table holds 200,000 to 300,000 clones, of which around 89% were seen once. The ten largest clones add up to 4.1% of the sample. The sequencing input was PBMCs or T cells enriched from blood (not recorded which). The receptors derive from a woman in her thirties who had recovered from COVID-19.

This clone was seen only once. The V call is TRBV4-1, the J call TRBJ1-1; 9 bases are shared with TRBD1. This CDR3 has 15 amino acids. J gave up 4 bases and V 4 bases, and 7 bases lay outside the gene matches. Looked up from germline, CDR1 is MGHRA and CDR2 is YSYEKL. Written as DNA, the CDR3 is TGCGCCAGCAGCCTCACAGGGGGCAGCGGCACTGAAGCTTTCTTT. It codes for CASSLTGGSGTEAFF.

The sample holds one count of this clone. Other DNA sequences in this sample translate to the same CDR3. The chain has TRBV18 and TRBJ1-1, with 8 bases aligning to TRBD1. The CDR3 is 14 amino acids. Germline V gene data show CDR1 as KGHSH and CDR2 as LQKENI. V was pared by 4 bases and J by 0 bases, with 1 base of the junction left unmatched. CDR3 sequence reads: CASSRTGMNTEAFF. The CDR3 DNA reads TGTGCCAGCTCACGGACAGGGATGAACACTGAAGCTTTCTTT.

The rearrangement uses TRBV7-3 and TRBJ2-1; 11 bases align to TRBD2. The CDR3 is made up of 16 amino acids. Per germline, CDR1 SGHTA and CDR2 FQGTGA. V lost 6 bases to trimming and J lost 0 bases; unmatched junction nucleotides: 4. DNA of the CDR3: TGTGCCAGCAGATCAACTAGCGGGGGCTCCTACAATGAGCAGTTCTTC. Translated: CASRSTSGGSYNEQFF.

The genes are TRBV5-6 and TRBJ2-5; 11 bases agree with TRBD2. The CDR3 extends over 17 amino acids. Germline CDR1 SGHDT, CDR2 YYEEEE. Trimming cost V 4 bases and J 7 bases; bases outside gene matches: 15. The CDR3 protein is CASSPFLTSGMGGTQYF. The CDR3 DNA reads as TGTGCCAGCAGCCCCTTTCTGACTAGCGGGATGGGAGGGACCCAGTACTTC.

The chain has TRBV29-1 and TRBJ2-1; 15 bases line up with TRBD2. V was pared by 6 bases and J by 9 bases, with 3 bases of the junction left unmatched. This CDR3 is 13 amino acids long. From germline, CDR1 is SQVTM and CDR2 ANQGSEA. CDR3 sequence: CSVGLAGGGEQFF. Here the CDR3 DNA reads TGCAGCGTGGGACTAGCGGGAGGTGGTGAGCAGTTCTTC.

The CDR3 reads CAISESRSNQPQHF. The CDR3 nucleotides are TGTGCCATCAGTGAGTCCCGTAGCAATCAGCCCCAGCATTTT. The chain carries TRBV10-3 and TRBJ1-5; no clear D. The CDR3 sequence is 14 residues long. V gave up 0 bases and J gave up 0 bases, with 3 bases separating them. The germline gives CDR1 ENHRY, CDR2 SYGVKD.

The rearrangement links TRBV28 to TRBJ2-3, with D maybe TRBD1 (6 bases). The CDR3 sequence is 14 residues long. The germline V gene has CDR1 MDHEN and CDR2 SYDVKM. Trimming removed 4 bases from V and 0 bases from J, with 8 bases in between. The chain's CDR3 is CASSSGHSTDTQYF. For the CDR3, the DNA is TGTGCCAGCAGTTCGGGACATAGCACAGATACGCAGTATTTT.

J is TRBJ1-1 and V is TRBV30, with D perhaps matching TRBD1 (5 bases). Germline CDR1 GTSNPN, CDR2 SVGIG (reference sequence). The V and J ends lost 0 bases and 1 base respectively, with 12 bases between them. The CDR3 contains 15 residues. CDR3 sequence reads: CAWSVRAGSNTEAFF. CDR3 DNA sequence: TGTGCCTGGAGTGTAAGGGCAGGGTCGAACACTGAAGCTTTCTTT.

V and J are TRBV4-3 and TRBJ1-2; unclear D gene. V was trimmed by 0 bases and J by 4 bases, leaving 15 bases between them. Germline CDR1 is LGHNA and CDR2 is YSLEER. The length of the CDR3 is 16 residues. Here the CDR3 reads CASSQEVQAEGYGYTF. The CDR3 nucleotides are TGCGCCAGCAGCCAAGAGGTTCAGGCTGAAGGCTATGGCTACACCTTC.

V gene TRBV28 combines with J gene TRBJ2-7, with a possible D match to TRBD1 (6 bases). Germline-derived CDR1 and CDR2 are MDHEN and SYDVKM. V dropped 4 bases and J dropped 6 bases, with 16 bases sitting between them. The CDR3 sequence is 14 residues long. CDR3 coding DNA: TGTGCCAGCAGTTCCGGACAGTTTTGGGGCGAGCAGTACTTC. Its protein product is CASSSGQFWGEQYF.

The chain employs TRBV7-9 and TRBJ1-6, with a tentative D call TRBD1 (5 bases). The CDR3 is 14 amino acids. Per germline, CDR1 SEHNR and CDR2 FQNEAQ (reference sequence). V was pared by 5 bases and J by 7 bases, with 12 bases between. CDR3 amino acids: CASSRGRTNSPLHF. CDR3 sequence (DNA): TGTGCCAGCAGCCGAGGCAGGACAAATTCACCCCTCCACTTT.